The T cell receptor beta chain under discussion was sequenced for a study of T-cell memory formation after mild COVID-19. Study-wide context: The two donors had largely donor-specific TCR clusters.

Each CDR3 protein is one row after TCRdb ran MiXCR on the 5' RACE reads. The table has 140,000 or so distinct CDR3 sequences, 11% to 15% seen once. Of note for this clonotype: Antigen specificity is unknown.

Germline assignment: CDR1 MNHEY and CDR2 SVGEGT. Between the trimmed V and J ends, which lost 10 bases and 6 bases, there was a span of 18 bases. This CDR3 region has 13 residues. The study's findings and limits: Later expanders leaned CD4+, whereas clones that contracted between day 15 and 85 were balanced CD4/CD8. Some SARS-CoV-2-responding clones were already detected in memory before infection.

The rearrangement uses TRBV6-2 or TRBV6-3 and TRBJ2-5, with D unclear. Sequencing used PBMCs or a T cell subset sorted from them (not recorded which). The sequence was obtained from an adult woman who had mild COVID-19 (a few samples of this study predate the infection). Cell type and time point are not known. The CDR3 DNA reads TGTGCCACTTCGGACCCTCCTGGGCAGACCCAGTACTTC. This translates into CATSDPPGQTQYF.